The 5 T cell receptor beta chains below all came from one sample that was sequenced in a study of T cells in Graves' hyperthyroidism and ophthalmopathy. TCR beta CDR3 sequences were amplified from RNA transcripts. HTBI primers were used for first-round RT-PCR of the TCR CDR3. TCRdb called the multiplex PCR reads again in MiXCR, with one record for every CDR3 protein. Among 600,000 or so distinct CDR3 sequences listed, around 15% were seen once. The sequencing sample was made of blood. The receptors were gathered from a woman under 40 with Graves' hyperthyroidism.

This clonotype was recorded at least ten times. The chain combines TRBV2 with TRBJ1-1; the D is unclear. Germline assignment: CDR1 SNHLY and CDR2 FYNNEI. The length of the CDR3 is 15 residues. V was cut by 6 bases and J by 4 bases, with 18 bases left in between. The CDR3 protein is CASSAHSLRSTEAFF. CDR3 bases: TGTGCCAGCAGCGCCCACAGTCTAAGGAGCACTGAAGCTTTCTTT.

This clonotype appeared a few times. DNA for the CDR3: TGCAGTGCTAGAGAAACAGGGGTAGAGACCCAGTACTTC. Translated: CSARETGVETQYF. The chain combines TRBV20-1 with TRBJ2-5; 7 positions match TRBD1. Germline CDR1 reads DFQATT; CDR2 reads SNEGSKA (reference sequence). J gave up 4 bases and V 0 bases, and 2 bases lay outside the gene matches. This CDR3 region has 13 residues.

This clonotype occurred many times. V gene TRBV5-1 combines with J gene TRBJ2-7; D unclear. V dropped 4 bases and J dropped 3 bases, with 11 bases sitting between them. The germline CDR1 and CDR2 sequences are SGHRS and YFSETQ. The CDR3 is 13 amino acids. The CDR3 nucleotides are TGCGCCAGCAGCCGGCACCCGGGCTACGAGCAGTACTTC. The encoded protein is CASSRHPGYEQYF. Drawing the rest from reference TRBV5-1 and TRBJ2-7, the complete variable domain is KAGVTQTPRYLIKTRGQQVTLSCSPISGHRSVSWYQQTPGQGLQFLFEYFSETQRNKGNFPGRFSGRQFSNSRSEMNVSTLELGDSALYLCASSRHPGYEQYFGPGTRLTVT.

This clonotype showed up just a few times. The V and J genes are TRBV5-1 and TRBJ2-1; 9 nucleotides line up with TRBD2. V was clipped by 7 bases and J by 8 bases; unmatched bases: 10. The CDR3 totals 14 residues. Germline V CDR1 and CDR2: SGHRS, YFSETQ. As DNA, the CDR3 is TGCGCCAGCCATTCCGGGACTAGCCGCTATGAGCAGTTCTTC. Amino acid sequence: CASHSGTSRYEQFF. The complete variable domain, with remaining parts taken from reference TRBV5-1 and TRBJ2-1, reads KAGVTQTPRYLIKTRGQQVTLSCSPISGHRSVSWYQQTPGQGLQFLFEYFSETQRNKGNFPGRFSGRQFSNSRSEMNVSTLELGDSALYLCASHSGTSRYEQFFGPGTRLTVL.

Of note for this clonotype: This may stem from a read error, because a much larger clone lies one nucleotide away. The CDR3 region has the DNA TGTGCCAGCAGCCAAGGACCGGGAAGTGTGGTATTGGCTTTCTTT. It specifies CASSQGPGSVVLAFF. The chain combines TRBV3-1 with TRBJ1-1; no clear D gene. From germline, CDR1 is LGHDT and CDR2 YNNKEL (reference sequence). Trimming took off 1 base at V and 11 bases at J, with 20 bases between the two ends. The CDR3 sequence is 15 residues long.